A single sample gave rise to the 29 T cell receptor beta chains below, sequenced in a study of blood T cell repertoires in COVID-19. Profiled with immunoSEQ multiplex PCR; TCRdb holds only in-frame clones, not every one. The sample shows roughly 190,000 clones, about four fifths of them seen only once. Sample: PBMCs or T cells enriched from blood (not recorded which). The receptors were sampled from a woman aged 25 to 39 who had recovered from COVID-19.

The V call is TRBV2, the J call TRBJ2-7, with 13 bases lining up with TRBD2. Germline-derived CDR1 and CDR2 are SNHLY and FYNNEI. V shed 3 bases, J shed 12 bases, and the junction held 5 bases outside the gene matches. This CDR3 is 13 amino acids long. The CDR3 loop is CASSDTSGRALYF. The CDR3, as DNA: TGTGCCAGCAGTGATACTAGCGGGAGGGCCCTGTACTTC.

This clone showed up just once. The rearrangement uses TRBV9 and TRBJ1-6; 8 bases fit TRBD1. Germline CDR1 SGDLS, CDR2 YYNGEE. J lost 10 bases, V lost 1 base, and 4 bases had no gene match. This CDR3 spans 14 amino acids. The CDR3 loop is CASSVMDRESPLHF. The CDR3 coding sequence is TGTGCCAGCAGCGTAATGGACAGGGAATCACCCCTCCACTTT.

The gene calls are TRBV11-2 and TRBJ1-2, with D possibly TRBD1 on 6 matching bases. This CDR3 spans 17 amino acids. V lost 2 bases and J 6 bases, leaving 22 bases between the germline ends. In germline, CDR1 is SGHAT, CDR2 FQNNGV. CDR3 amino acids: CASSLRRRQAGDNGYTF. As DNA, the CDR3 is TGTGCCAGCAGCTTAAGGCGGAGACAGGCGGGGGACAATGGCTACACCTTC. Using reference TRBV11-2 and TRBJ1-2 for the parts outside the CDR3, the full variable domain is EAGVAQSPRYKIIEKRQSVAFWCNPISGHATLYWYQQILGQGPKLLIQFQNNGVVDDSQLPKDRFSAERLKGVDSTLKIQPAKLEDSAVYLCASSLRRRQAGDNGYTFGSGTRLTVV.

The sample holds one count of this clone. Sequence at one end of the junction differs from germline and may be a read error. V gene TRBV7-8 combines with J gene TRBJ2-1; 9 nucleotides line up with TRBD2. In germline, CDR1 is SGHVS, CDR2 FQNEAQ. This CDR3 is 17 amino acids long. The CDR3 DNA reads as TGTGCCAGCAGCTGGATAATAGCGGGAGCCCACTACAGTGAGCAGTTCTTC. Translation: CASSWIIAGAHYSEQFF.

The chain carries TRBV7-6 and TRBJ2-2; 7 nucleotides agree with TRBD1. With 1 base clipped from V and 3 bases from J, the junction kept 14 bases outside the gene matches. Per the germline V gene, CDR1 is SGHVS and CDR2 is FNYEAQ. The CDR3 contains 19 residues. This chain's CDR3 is CASSLVNPKRGQHTGELFF. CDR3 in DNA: TGTGCCAGCAGCTTAGTTAACCCGAAGAGGGGACAGCACACCGGGGAGCTGTTTTTT.

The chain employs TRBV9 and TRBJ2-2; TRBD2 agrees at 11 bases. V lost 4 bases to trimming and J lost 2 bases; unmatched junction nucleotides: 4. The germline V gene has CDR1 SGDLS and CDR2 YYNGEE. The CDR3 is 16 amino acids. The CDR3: CASSPGTSGNTGELFF. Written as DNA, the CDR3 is TGTGCCAGCAGCCCCGGGACTAGCGGAAACACCGGGGAGCTGTTTTTT.

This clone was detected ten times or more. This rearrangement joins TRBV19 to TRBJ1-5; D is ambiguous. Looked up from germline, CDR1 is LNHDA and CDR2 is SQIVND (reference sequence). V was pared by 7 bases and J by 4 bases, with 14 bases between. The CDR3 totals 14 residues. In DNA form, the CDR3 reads TGTGCCAGTAAGGTTGGAGGGATAAATCAGCCCCAGCATTTT. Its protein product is CASKVGGINQPQHF. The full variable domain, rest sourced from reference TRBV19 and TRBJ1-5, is DGGITQSPKYLFRKEGQNVTLSCEQNLNHDAMYWYRQDPGQGLRLIYYSQIVNDFQKGDIAEGYSVSREKKESFPLTVTSAQKNPTAFYLCASKVGGINQPQHFGDGTRLSIL.

This CDR3 is CASSWGLAGGLSYNEQFF. The CDR3 DNA follows: TGTGCCAGTAGTTGGGGACTAGCGGGGGGGCTATCCTACAATGAGCAGTTCTTC. V usage is TRBV19 and J usage is TRBJ2-1; 16 positions match TRBD2. The trim removed 5 bases at V and 1 base at J, leaving 5 bases unmatched. Germline-derived CDR1 and CDR2 are LNHDA and SQIVND (reference sequence). This CDR3 has 18 amino acids.

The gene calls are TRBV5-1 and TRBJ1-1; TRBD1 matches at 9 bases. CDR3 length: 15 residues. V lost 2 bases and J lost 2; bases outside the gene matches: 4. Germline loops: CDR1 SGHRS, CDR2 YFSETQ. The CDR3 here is CASSFQDRGNTEAFF. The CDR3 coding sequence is TGCGCCAGCAGCTTCCAGGACAGGGGTAACACTGAAGCTTTCTTT.

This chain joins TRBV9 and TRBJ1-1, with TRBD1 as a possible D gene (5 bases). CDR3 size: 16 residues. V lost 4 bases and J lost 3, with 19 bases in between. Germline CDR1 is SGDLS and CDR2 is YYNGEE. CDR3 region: CASSPDTGRVDTEAFF. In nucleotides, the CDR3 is TGTGCCAGCAGCCCAGACACAGGAAGGGTGGACACTGAAGCTTTCTTT.

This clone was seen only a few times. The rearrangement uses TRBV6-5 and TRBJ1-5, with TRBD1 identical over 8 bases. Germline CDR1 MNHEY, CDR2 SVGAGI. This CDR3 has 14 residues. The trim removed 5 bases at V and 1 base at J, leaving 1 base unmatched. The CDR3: CASSRTGSNQPQHF. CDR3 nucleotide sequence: TGTGCCAGCAGTCGGACAGGGAGCAATCAGCCCCAGCATTTT.

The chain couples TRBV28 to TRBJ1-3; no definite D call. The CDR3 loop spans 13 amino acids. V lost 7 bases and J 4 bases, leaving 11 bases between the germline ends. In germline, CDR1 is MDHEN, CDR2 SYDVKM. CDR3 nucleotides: TGTGCCAGCACCTACGGGGTGGGAAACACCATATATTTT. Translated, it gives CASTYGVGNTIYF.

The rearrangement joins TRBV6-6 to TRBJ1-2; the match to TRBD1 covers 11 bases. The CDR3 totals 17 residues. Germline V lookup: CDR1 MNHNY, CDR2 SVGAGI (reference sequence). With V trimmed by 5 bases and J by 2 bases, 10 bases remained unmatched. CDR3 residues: CASSPGTGGPRNYGYTF. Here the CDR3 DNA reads TGTGCCAGCAGTCCGGGGACAGGGGGACCTAGAAACTATGGCTACACCTTC.

CDR3 in amino acids: CASTRNPGLPRGTDTQYF. The CDR3 DNA reads as TGTGCCAGTACCAGGAATCCGGGACTGCCGAGGGGAACAGATACGCAGTATTTT. The chain recombines TRBV19 with TRBJ2-3; D perhaps matches TRBD2 (6 bases). The CDR3 has 18 amino acids. CDR1 and CDR2 (germline): LNHDA, SQIVND (reference sequence). V gave up 7 bases and J gave up 3 bases, with 26 bases separating them.

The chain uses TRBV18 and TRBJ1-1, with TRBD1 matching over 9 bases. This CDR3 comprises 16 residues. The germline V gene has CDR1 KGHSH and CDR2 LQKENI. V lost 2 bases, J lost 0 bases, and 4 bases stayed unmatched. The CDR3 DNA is TGTGCCAGCTCACCAATCAGGACAGGGGTGAACACTGAAGCTTTCTTT. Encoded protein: CASSPIRTGVNTEAFF.

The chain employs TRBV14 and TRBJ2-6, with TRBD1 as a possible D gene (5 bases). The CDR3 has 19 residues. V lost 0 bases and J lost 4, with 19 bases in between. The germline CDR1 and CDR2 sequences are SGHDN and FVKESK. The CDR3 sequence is CASSQEATRERIGANVLTF. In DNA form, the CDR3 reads TGTGCCAGCAGCCAAGAAGCCACCAGGGAAAGAATCGGGGCCAACGTCCTGACTTTC. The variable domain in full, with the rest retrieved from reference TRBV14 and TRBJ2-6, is EAGVTQFPSHSVIEKGQTVTLRCDPISGHDNLYWYRRVMGKEIKFLLHFVKESKQDESGMPNNRFLAERTGGTYSTLKVQPAELEDSGVYFCASSQEATRERIGANVLTFGAGSRLTVL.

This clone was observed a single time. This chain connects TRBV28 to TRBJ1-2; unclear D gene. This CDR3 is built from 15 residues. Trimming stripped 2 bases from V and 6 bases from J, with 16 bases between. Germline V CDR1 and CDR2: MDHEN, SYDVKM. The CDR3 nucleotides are TGTGCCAGCAGTTTACCCCTAAACCCCGCTGATGGCTACACCTTC. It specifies CASSLPLNPADGYTF.

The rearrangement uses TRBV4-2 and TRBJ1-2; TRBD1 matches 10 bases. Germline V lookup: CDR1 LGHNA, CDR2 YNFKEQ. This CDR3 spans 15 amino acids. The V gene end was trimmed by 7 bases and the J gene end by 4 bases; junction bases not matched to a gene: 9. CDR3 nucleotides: TGTGCCAGCACCCGGACAGGGGGATATTTCTATGGCTACACCTTC. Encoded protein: CASTRTGGYFYGYTF.

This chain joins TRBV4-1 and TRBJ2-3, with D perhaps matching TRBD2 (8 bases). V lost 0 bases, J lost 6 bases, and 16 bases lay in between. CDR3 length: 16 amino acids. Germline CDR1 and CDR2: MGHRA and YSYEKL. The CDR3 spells CASSQEGGGRPDTQYF. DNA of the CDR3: TGCGCCAGCAGCCAAGAAGGGGGCGGGAGGCCCGATACGCAGTATTTT.

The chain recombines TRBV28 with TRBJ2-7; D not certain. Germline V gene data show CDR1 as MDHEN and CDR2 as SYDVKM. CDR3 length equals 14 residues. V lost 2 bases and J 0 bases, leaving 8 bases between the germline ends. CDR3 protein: CASSLRGASYEQYV. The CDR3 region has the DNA TGTGCCAGCAGTTTACGAGGAGCCTCCTACGAGCAGTACGTC.

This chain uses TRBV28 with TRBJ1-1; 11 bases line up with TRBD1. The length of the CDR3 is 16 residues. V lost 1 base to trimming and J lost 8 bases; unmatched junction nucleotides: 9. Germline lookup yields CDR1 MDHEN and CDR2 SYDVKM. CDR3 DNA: TGTGCCAGCAGTTTATTAGGACAGGGGGCGTCATCGGAAGCTTTCTTT. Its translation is CASSLLGQGASSEAFF.

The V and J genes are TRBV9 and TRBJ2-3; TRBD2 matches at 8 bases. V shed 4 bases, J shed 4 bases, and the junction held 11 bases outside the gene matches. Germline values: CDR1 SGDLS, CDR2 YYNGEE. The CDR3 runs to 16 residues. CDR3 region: CASSPAPGGPSDTQYF. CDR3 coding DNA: TGTGCCAGCAGCCCAGCTCCGGGAGGGCCTTCAGATACGCAGTATTTT.

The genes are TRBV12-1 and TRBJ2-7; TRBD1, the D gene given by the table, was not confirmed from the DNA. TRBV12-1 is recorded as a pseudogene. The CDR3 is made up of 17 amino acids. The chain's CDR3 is CASSFLTRDRASYEQYV. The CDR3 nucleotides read TGTGCCAGCAGCTTTCTTACCCGGGACAGGGCTTCTTACGAGCAGTACGTC.

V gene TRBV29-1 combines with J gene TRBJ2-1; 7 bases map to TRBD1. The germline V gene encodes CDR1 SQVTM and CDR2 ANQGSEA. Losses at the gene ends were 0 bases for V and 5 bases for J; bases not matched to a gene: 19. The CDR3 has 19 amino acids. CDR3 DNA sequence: TGCAGCGTTGAAGATGGGGATTCGGACGAAGGGGGCGCGGACAATGAGCAGTTCTTC. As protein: CSVEDGDSDEGGADNEQFF.

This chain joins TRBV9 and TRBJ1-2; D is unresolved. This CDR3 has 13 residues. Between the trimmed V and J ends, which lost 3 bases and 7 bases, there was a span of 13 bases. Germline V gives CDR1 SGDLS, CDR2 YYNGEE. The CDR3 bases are TGTGCCAGCAGCGGTCCCCGAGCTTCTGGCTACACCTTC. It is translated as CASSGPRASGYTF.

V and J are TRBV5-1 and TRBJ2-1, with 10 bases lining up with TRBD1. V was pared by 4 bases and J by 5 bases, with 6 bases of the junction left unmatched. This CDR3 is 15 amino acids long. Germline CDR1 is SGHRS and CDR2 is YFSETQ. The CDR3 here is CASSPSGQGHNEQFF. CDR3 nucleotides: TGCGCCAGCAGCCCCTCGGGACAGGGGCACAATGAGCAGTTCTTC.

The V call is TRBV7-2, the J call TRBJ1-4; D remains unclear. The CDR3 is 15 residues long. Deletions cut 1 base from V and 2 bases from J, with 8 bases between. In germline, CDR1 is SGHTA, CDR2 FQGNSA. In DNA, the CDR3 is TGTGCCAGCAGCTTAGTTGGCAGGACTAATGAAAAACTGTTTTTT. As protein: CASSLVGRTNEKLFF.

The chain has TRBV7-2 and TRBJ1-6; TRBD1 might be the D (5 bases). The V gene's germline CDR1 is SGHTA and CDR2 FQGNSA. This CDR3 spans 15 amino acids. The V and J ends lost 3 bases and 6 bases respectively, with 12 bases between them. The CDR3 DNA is TGTGCCAGCAGCTTTGGGGCCTGGGGTAATTCACCCCTCCACTTT. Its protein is CASSFGAWGNSPLHF.

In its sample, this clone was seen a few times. The CDR3 region has the DNA TGCGCCAGCAGCCTAGACAGGGCCTTTGGTGAGCAGTACGTC. Translation gives CASSLDRAFGEQYV. The chain couples TRBV4-1 to TRBJ2-7; TRBD1 matches 7 bases. Germline V gene lookup returns CDR1 MGHRA and CDR2 YSYEKL. CDR3 length: 14 amino acids. The junction had 10 bases not matched to a gene; V was cut back by 4 bases and J by 7 bases.